The subject of this entry is one T cell receptor (beta chain). The data stem from a study of blood T cell repertoires in COVID-19. This CDR3 comprises 15 residues. Germline V gives CDR1 ENHRY, CDR2 SYGVKD. V lost 6 bases and J lost 2; bases outside the gene matches: 8. Authors' methods: Estimation of nucleated cell counts relied on the amplification of reference gene primers. Libraries were prepared by immunoSEQ multiplex PCR; TCRdb keeps only in-frame clonotypes and omits some of them. From that table come the V and J calls and clone size; the DNA was used to work out D and trimming. Here the sample spans about 25,000 clones, 80% to 90% being singletons.

The rearrangement uses TRBV10-3 and TRBJ2-3, with 7 bases aligning to TRBD1. Sequencing was carried out using peripheral blood. The TCR sequence derives from a man between 65 and 85 years old with acute or convalescent COVID-19. The CDR3 coding sequence is TGTGCCATCAGCGTAATCACAGGGGACACAGATACGCAGTATTTT. Amino acid sequence: CAISVITGDTDTQYF.